The following is a T cell receptor (beta chain) sequence with its context. Its antigen remains undetermined. Base qualities are not provided; no much larger clone lies one nucleotide away. The donors belonged to the validation cohort of approximately 130 subjects, which was separate from the roughly 670-subject first cohort. The library was obtained by the immunoSEQ multiplex PCR assay. The authors' pipeline ran thus. A statistical classification framework was built to diagnose cytomegalovirus status from the catalog of TCR beta chain sequences. This immuneACCESS table, as held by TCRdb, lists in-frame sequences with V and J called but not all clones. Of the missing ones, under half trace to an unresolved V gene in checked studies; the others have no known cause. That table is the source of V, J and clone size, and D and trimming were worked out from the DNA. Counted in this sample were roughly 260,000 clones; about 87% of them appeared once. The ten largest clonotypes hold about 3% of the sample.

The sample comes from a study of cytomegalovirus exposure and HLA in healthy donors (dated 2017 in TCRdb). In terms of the full investigation: According to a later analysis, the 120 or so validation repertoires were produced on the same platform as the roughly 600 repertoires of the first cohort. The study aimed to test whether cataloging public T cell receptors could reveal signatures of past pathogen exposure. Along with the approximately 670-subject first cohort, a separate validation cohort of over a hundred different subjects was used. High-throughput TCR immunosequencing, statistical association of individual TCRs with disease status, and machine learning were combined to predict cytomegalovirus infection status. The full study reports these points: Three of the identified cytomegalovirus-associated TCR beta chains were confirmed in vitro to be specific for cytomegalovirus antigens. The study gave a list of some 150 TCR beta chains associated with cytomegalovirus. Of the cluster scores, about 94% were above 0 in a later analysis, which found that TCRs clustered in the first cohort also tended to co-occur in the approximately 110 validation repertoires. Across donors, most TCR sequences were observed very rarely, whereas some public TCRs were present in many individuals. A later analysis had no HLA typing for the validation cohort, so co-occurrence there was scored across all 110 or so repertoires. It was suggested by the authors that the approach could potentially be generalized to other disease states and immunological phenotypes. The classifier was reported to diagnose cytomegalovirus status with high specificity and sensitivity in both the original cohort and the validation cohort.

Cut back by 6 bases and 2 bases, the V and J ends lie 12 bases apart. The CDR3 runs 14 amino acids, cysteine and phenylalanine included. CDR3 DNA only is kept here, 42 bases in frame from base 1. The germline V gene sets CDR1 to SGHVS and CDR2 to FQNEAQ. This sequence originates from a man aged 18 to 35 in good health and CMV-seronegative. The source material was PBMCs. The rearranged segments are TRBV7-8 and TRBJ2-3; the D gene is perhaps TRBD2, on 5 matching bases. The DNA reads TGTGCCAGCAGTCCGTACGGACTCACAGATACGCAGTATTTT. Its protein reads: CASSPYGLTDTQYF.